The source of this T cell receptor beta chain is a study of OX40 agonist ivuxolimab in advanced cancers. Study details: Patients were dosed with the agonistic anti-OX40 (CD134) antibody ivuxolimab. Each patient was given ivuxolimab into a vein every 2 weeks, at 0.01 to 10 mg/kg.

TCRdb's copy holds only in-frame clones and misses some; the assay was immunoSEQ multiplex PCR. This table holds 35,000 to 55,000 clones, more than 70% found once. This clone was detected a few times. This CDR3 is built from 13 residues. The V gene lost 11 bases and the J gene lost 1 base, with 14 bases spanning the gap. CDR1 is SNHLY, CDR2 FYNNEI, per germline. The clonotype originates from an adult with an advanced solid tumor such as melanoma, head and neck, liver or kidney cancer. The chain recombines TRBV2 with TRBJ1-1; D is perhaps TRBD1 (5 bases). Sequencing was performed on CD4+ or CD8+ T cells sorted from blood, taken in a trial of the OX40 agonist ivuxolimab. The CDR3 DNA follows: TGTGCCGGCCGAGGGGATTCGAACACTGAAGCTTTCTTT. Translation: CAGRGDSNTEAFF.